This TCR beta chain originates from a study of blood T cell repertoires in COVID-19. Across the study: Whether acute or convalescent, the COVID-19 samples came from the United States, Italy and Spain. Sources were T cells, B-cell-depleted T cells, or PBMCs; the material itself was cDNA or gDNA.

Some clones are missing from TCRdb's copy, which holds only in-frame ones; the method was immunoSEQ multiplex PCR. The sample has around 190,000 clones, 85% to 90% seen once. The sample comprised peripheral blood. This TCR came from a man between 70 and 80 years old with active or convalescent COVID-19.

DNA for the CDR3: TGTGCCAGCAGTTACGACCCAGGGAACCAGCCCCAGCATTTT. This gives the protein CASSYDPGNQPQHF. This chain joins TRBV6-2 or TRBV6-3 and TRBJ1-5; D is possibly TRBD1 (5 bases). This CDR3 contains 14 residues. CDR1 is MNHEY and CDR2 is SVGEGT in the germline V gene. The V end was cut by 2 bases, the J end by 7 bases, with 12 bases between.